This entry lists 20 T cell receptor beta chains sequenced from one sample in a study of post-analysis software for immune sequencing data. Antigens of these TCRs are unknown. Notes on the study in general: The study found TRBV5-6, TRBV5-1 and TRBV20-1 among five TRBV segments more frequent in patients than controls.

Incorporated into the TCR beta cDNA libraries were unique molecular identifiers, which served to reduce PCR and sequencing biases. Each CDR3 protein gets one entry after TCRdb re-called the PCR reads with MiXCR. The repertoire holds approximately 730,000 distinct CDR3 sequences, with just over 45% as singletons. Sequenced: blood. These TCRs come from a girl aged 5 to 17 with multiple sclerosis.

This rearrangement joins TRBV6-5 to TRBJ2-1, with 7 bases aligning to TRBD1. The trim removed 8 bases at V and 9 bases at J, leaving 10 bases unmatched. This CDR3 region has 13 residues. Germline V gene lookup returns CDR1 MNHEY and CDR2 SVGAGI. The CDR3: CASGTDPYREQFF. CDR3 DNA: TGTGCCAGCGGGACAGACCCATATCGTGAGCAGTTCTTC.

CDR3 amino acids: CASSLALAGHSYEQYF. The CDR3 DNA sequence: TGTGCCAGCAGCTTAGCGCTAGCGGGGCACTCCTACGAGCAGTACTTC. The V call is TRBV7-2, the J call TRBJ2-7; 9 positions match TRBD2. Germline loops: CDR1 SGHTA, CDR2 FQGNSA. V lost 0 bases, J lost 0 bases, and 3 bases stayed unmatched. This CDR3 has 16 residues. Complete variable domain (other parts from reference TRBV7-2 and TRBJ2-7): GAGVSQSPSNKVTEKGKDVELRCDPISGHTALYWYRQSLGQGLEFLIYFQGNSAPDKSGLPSDRFSAERTGGSVSTLTIQRTQQEDSAVYLCASSLALAGHSYEQYFGPGTRLTVT.

This chain connects TRBV5-1 to TRBJ1-4; tentatively, D is TRBD1 (6 bases). V lost 0 bases and J lost 3, with 9 bases in between. CDR3 length: 15 residues. Looked up from germline, CDR1 is SGHRS and CDR2 is YFSETQ. CDR3 DNA: TGCGCCAGCAGCTTGGGGGACATCTCTAATGAAAAACTGTTTTTT. The encoded protein is CASSLGDISNEKLFF.

V and J are TRBV20-1 and TRBJ2-1, with D uncertain. The germline V gene encodes CDR1 DFQATT and CDR2 SNEGSKA (reference sequence). The CDR3 spans 16 residues. V gave up 5 bases and J gave up 9 bases, with 26 bases separating them. The CDR3 spells CSAPETLGSVYSEQFF. The CDR3 nucleotides are TGCAGTGCTCCTGAAACTCTAGGCTCCGTGTACTCTGAGCAGTTCTTC.

This clonotype was counted only a few times. The chain carries TRBV20-1 and TRBJ2-7, with 8 bases aligning to TRBD2. Gene TRBJ2-5 matches the end of the DNA better, so the J call may be wrong. The CDR3 spans 17 residues. The V gene's germline CDR1 is DFQATT and CDR2 SNEGSKA (reference sequence). The CDR3 bases are TGCAGTGCTAGCCCAGGCTTAACTAGCGGAATAGAAGAGACCCAGTACTTC. This codes for CSASPGLTSGIEETQYF.

To note about this clonotype: Compared with germline, one end of the junction differs, possibly owing to a read error. The chain recombines TRBV12-3 or TRBV12-4 with TRBJ1-5; tentative D call: TRBD1 (5 bases). This CDR3 spans 15 amino acids. CDR3 protein: CASSPPGGDNQPQHF. The CDR3 DNA reads TGCGCCAGCAGCCCCCCGGGGGGGGACAATCAGCCCCAGCATTTT.

CDR3 residues: CAISDQELRQFF. CDR3 nucleotide sequence: TGTGCCATCAGTGACCAGGAGTTGCGACAGTTCTTC. J is TRBJ2-1 and V is TRBV10-3, with D uncertain. The CDR3 has 12 residues. Trimming left V 3 bases short and J 13 bases short, with 13 bases between. Germline CDR1 and CDR2: ENHRY and SYGVKD.

The chain links TRBV5-1 to TRBJ2-5, with D perhaps matching TRBD2 (6 bases). The CDR3 loop spans 15 amino acids. Germline-derived CDR1 and CDR2 are SGHRS and YFSETQ. With 5 bases removed from V and 5 bases from J, the gap between germline ends came to 19 bases. The CDR3 region is CASRIQGGSVETQYF. The CDR3 nucleotides read TGCGCCAGCAGGATCCAGGGAGGTTCGGTTGAGACCCAGTACTTC.

This clonotype showed up just a few times. The chain uses TRBV5-1 and TRBJ2-7; D is possibly TRBD2 (5 bases). Germline V gene sequence: CDR1 SGHRS, CDR2 YFSETQ. The V gene lost 7 bases and the J gene lost 3 bases, with 17 bases spanning the gap. The CDR3 length is 14 residues. CDR3 sequence (DNA): TGCGCCAGCCGGGATCGGGCGACTGTCTACGAGCAGTACTTC. Its translation is CASRDRATVYEQYF.

The rearrangement joins TRBV6-1 to TRBJ2-1; D perhaps matches TRBD2 (6 bases). Germline CDR1 and CDR2: MNHNS and SASEGT. CDR3 size: 16 residues. Trimming took 5 bases from V and 5 from J, leaving 19 bases between them. The CDR3 DNA follows: TGTGCCAGCAGTCTCCCCGGGGTAGCGGCAGACAATGAGCAGTTCTTC. This gives the protein CASSLPGVAADNEQFF.

This clonotype was seen repeatedly, ten times or more. The V gene is TRBV6-1, the J gene TRBJ2-1; D unresolved. Trimming pared 6 bases from V and 3 bases from J, leaving 15 bases between. The germline gives CDR1 MNHNS, CDR2 SASEGT. The CDR3 has 15 amino acids. CDR3 nucleotides: TGTGCCAGCAGCGCAACCCTCTGGGGCTACAATGAGCAGTTCTTC. Residues: CASSATLWGYNEQFF.

The chain joins TRBV29-1 to TRBJ2-5; the match to TRBD1 covers 9 bases. Germline values: CDR1 SQVTM, CDR2 ANQGSEA. V trimming: 4 bases; J trimming: 5 bases; junction bases outside the gene matches: 11. The CDR3 spans 15 residues. The chain's CDR3 is CSVASGQGRWETQYF. CDR3 in DNA: TGCAGCGTTGCTAGCGGACAGGGGCGTTGGGAGACCCAGTACTTC.

The V call is TRBV28, the J call TRBJ2-7; 7 nucleotides line up with TRBD1. The V gene's germline CDR1 is MDHEN and CDR2 SYDVKM. The CDR3 is 13 amino acids. Trimming removed 10 bases from V and 2 bases from J; junction bases left unmatched: 8. The CDR3 loop reads CAIRDSLTYEQYF. The DNA for the CDR3 is TGTGCCATCAGGGACAGCCTTACCTACGAGCAGTACTTC.

This clonotype turned up a few times. V is TRBV20-1 and J is TRBJ1-5; a possible D gene is TRBD1 (6 bases). Germline V gene data show CDR1 as DFQATT and CDR2 as SNEGSKA (reference sequence). The CDR3 contains 15 residues. Trimming stripped 4 bases from V and 2 bases from J, with 15 bases between. CDR3 sequence (DNA): TGCAGTGCTACACAAGGGACAAGAGGCAATCAGCCCCAGCATTTT. This gives the protein CSATQGTRGNQPQHF.

The rearrangement uses TRBV28 and TRBJ2-5; tentative D call: TRBD2 (6 bases). Germline values: CDR1 MDHEN, CDR2 SYDVKM. Trimming took off 1 base at V and 5 bases at J, with 14 bases between the two ends. The CDR3 consists of 15 residues. CDR3: CASSLYRDSQETQYF. As DNA, the CDR3 is TGTGCCAGCAGTTTATACCGGGACTCACAGGAGACCCAGTACTTC. Complete variable domain (other parts from reference TRBV28 and TRBJ2-5): DVKVTQSSRYLVKRTGEKVFLECVQDMDHENMFWYRQDPGLGLRLIYFSYDVKMKEKGDIPEGYSVSREKKERFSLILESASTNQTSMYLCASSLYRDSQETQYFGPGTRLLVL.

This clonotype has a handful of counts. The chain couples TRBV29-1 to TRBJ2-5, with TRBD2 identical over 14 bases. The CDR3 length is 17 residues. The germline CDR1 and CDR2 sequences are SQVTM and ANQGSEA. With V trimmed by 1 base and J by 0 bases, 4 bases remained unmatched. The CDR3 region has the DNA TGCAGCGTTGAAGGACTAGCGGGAGGGACGTACCAAGAGACCCAGTACTTC. Protein sequence: CSVEGLAGGTYQETQYF.

The chain couples TRBV2 to TRBJ2-5, with 10 bases that match TRBD2. This CDR3 has 16 amino acids. With 2 bases clipped from V and 4 bases from J, the junction kept 7 bases outside the gene matches. Germline V gene sequence: CDR1 SNHLY, CDR2 FYNNEI. The CDR3: CASSESLAGVGETQYF. The CDR3 bases are TGTGCCAGCAGTGAAAGCCTAGCGGGAGTCGGAGAGACCCAGTACTTC.

The V call is TRBV4-3, the J call TRBJ2-1, with 8 bases lining up with TRBD2. The germline CDR1 and CDR2 sequences are LGHNA and YSLEER. The CDR3 spans 16 residues. J was trimmed by 3 bases and V by 0 bases; bases with no gene match: 4. Written as DNA, the CDR3 is TGCGCCAGCAGCCAAGAAAGCGGGAGCGGCTACAATGAGCAGTTCTTC. This encodes CASSQESGSGYNEQFF.

The gene calls are TRBV6-1 and TRBJ2-1; D unclear. Trimming left V 3 bases short and J 14 bases short, with 14 bases between. Germline CDR1 is MNHNS and CDR2 is SASEGT. The CDR3 has 12 amino acids. This CDR3 reads CASSDMSSQKFF. The CDR3 DNA follows: TGTGCCAGCAGTGACATGAGTTCCCAAAAGTTCTTC.

V is TRBV20-1 and J is TRBJ2-1; 14 bases map to TRBD2. CDR1 and CDR2 from the germline V gene are DFQATT and SNEGSKA (reference sequence). V dropped 2 bases and J dropped 7; count of bases not matched to a gene: 4. The CDR3 contains 15 residues. The CDR3 sequence: CSARPWTSGRNEQFF. The CDR3 DNA follows: TGCAGTGCTAGACCTTGGACTAGCGGGAGGAATGAGCAGTTCTTC.